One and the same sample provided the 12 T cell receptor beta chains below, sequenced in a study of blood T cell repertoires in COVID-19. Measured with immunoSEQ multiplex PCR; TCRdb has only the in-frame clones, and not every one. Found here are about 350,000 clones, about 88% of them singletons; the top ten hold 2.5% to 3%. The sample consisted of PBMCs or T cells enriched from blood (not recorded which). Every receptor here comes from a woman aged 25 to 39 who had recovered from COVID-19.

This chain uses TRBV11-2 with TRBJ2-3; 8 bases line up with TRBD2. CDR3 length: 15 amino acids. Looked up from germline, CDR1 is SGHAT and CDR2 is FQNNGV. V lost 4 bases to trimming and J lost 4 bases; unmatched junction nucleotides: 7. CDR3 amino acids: CASSYQAGVSDTQYF. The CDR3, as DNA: TGTGCCAGCAGCTACCAAGCGGGAGTGTCAGATACGCAGTATTTT.

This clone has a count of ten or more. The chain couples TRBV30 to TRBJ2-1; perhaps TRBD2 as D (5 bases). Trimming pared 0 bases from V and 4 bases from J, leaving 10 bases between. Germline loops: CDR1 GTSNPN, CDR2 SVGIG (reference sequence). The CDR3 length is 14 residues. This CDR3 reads CAWSVGSGYNEQFF. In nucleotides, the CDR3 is TGTGCCTGGAGTGTGGGGTCGGGGTACAATGAGCAGTTCTTC.

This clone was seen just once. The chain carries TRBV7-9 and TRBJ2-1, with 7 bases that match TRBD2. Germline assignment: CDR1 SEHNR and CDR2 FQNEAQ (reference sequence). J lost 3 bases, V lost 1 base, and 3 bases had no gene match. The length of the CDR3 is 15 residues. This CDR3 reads CASSLGSSGYNEQFF. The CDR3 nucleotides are TGTGCCAGCAGCTTAGGGTCTAGCGGCTACAATGAGCAGTTCTTC.

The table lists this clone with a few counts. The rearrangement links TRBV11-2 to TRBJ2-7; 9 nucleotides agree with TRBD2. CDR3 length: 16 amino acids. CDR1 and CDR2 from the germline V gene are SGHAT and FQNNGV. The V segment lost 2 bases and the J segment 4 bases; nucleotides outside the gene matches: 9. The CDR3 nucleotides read TGTGCCAGCAGCTTATCCGTAGCGGGAGAGACTTACGAGCAGTACTTC. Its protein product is CASSLSVAGETYEQYF.

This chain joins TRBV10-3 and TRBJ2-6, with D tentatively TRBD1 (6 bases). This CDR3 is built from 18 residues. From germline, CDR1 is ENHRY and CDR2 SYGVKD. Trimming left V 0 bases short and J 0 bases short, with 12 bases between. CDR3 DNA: TGTGCCATCAGTGAGTCAACAGGGAGCGGCTCTGGGGCCAACGTCCTGACTTTC. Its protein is CAISESTGSGSGANVLTF.

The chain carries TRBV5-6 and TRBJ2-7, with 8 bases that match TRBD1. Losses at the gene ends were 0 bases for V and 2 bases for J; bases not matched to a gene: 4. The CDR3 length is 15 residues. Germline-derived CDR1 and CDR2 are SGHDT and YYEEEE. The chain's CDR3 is CASSLGQGAAYEQYF. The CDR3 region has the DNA TGTGCCAGCAGCTTGGGGCAGGGGGCAGCCTACGAGCAGTACTTC.

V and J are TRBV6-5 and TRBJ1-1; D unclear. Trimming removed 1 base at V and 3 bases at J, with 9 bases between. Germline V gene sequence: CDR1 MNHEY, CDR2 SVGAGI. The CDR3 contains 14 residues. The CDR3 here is CASSYLSADTEAFF. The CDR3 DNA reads TGTGCCAGCAGTTACTTGAGTGCGGACACTGAAGCTTTCTTT.

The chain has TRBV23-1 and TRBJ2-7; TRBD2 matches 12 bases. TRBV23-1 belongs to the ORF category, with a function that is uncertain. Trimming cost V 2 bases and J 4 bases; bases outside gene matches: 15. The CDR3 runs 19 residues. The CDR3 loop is CASSQPPGLAGFVKYEQYF. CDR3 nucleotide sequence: TGCGCCAGCAGTCAACCCCCCGGACTAGCGGGATTCGTGAAATACGAGCAGTACTTC.

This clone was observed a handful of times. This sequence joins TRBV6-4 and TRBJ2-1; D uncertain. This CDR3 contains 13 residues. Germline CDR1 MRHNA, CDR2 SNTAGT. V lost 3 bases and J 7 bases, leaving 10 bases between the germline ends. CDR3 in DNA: TGTGCCAGCAGTGATGAAGCTTCAAATGAGCAGTTCTTC. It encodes CASSDEASNEQFF.

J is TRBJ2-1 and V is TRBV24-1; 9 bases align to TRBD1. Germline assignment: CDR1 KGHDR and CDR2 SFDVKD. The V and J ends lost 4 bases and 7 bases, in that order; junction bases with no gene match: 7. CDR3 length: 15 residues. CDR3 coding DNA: TGTGCCACCAGTGACCCCAGACAGGGGGGTAATGAGCAGTTCTTC. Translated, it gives CATSDPRQGGNEQFF.

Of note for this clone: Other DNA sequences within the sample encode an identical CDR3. The CDR3 DNA is TGCAGCGTTGGAAGCAACACCGGGGAGCTGTTTTTT. Its protein product is CSVGSNTGELFF. The chain links TRBV29-1 to TRBJ2-2; D not certain. Germline values: CDR1 SQVTM, CDR2 ANQGSEA. The CDR3 is 12 residues long. V lost 4 bases and J 2 bases, leaving 5 bases between the germline ends.

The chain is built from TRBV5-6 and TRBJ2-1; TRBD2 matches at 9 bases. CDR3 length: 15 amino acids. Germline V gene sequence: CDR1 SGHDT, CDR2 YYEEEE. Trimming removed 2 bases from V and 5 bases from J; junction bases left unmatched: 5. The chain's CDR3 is CASSLGAGGHNEQFF. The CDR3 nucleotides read TGTGCCAGCAGCTTAGGAGCGGGAGGCCACAATGAGCAGTTCTTC. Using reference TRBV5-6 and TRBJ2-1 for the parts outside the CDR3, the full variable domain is DAGVTQSPTHLIKTRGQQVTLRCSPKSGHDTVSWYQQALGQGPQFIFQYYEEEERQRGNFPDRFSGHQFPNYSSELNVNALLLGDSALYLCASSLGAGGHNEQFFGPGTRLTVL.